The TCR beta chain under discussion was sequenced for a study of T-cell reconstitution after alpha-beta-depleted transplantation in children. The TCRbeta library incorporated unique molecular identifiers. TCRdb re-analysed the PCR reads in MiXCR, keeping a single row per CDR3 protein. This table has more than 200,000 distinct CDR3 sequences, approximately 8.4% appearing once. V was clipped by 3 bases and J by 6 bases, with 12 bases between them. CDR1 is SEHNR and CDR2 is FQNEAQ in the germline V gene (reference sequence). The CDR3 has 13 residues. The chain joins TRBV7-9 to TRBJ2-7; D is undetermined. Here the sequenced sample was PBMCs, mostly from graft donor cells, taken 360 days after TCRalphabeta/CD19-depleted stem cell transplant. This TCR derives from a male patient aged 2-15 years who had a stem cell transplant for acute myeloid leukemia, so the T cells may come from the graft donor. CDR3 in DNA: TGTGCCAGCAGCTTCTTACTGGGTTTCGAGCAGTACTTC. Amino acid sequence: CASSFLLGFEQYF. Using reference TRBV7-9 and TRBJ2-7 for the parts outside the CDR3, the full variable domain is DTGVSQNPRHKITKRGQNVTFRCDPISEHNRLYWYRQTLGQGPEFLTYFQNEAQLEKSRLLSDRFSAERPKGSFSTLEIQRTEQGDSAMYLCASSFLLGFEQYFGPGTRLTVT.